These 19 T cell receptor beta chains were sequenced from one sample in a study of T cells in Graves' hyperthyroidism and ophthalmopathy. The TCR beta CDR3 regions underwent amplification using RNA transcripts as the source. The primer set for the first-round RT-PCR of the TCR CDR3 was HTBI. TCRdb redid the calling of the multiplex PCR reads with MiXCR, one entry per CDR3 protein. The table shows 700,000 to 850,000 distinct CDR3 sequences, with approximately 40% occurring only once. Sequenced material: blood. The receptor set was obtained from a woman in her thirties or forties with Graves' hyperthyroidism.

Many counts were recorded for this clonotype. The CDR3 DNA reads as TGTGCCAGCAGTTCTAACGGGGGGCAGGCTTTCTTT. This encodes CASSSNGGQAFF. The V call is TRBV12-3 or TRBV12-4, the J call TRBJ1-1, with D possibly matching TRBD1 (6 bases). CDR3 size: 12 residues. V was pared by 4 bases and J by 11 bases, with 14 bases between.

The chain couples TRBV10-3 to TRBJ2-6, with no clear D. The CDR3 covers 19 residues. The germline CDR1 and CDR2 sequences are ENHRY and SYGVKD. V lost 8 bases, J lost 0 bases, and 23 bases lay in between. CDR3 sequence reads: CAILGASSLEGSGANVLTF. The DNA of the CDR3 is TGTGCCATCCTGGGCGCCAGCAGCTTGGAAGGCTCTGGGGCCAACGTCCTGACTTTC.

This sequence joins TRBV10-3 and TRBJ2-5; D may correspond to TRBD1 or TRBD2 (6 bases each). The germline V gene has CDR1 ENHRY and CDR2 SYGVKD. This CDR3 is built from 13 residues. Trimming removed 4 bases from V and 4 bases from J, with 10 bases in between. CDR3 sequence reads: CAISGGGRETQYF. The CDR3 nucleotides read TGTGCCATCAGTGGAGGGGGGAGAGAGACCCAGTACTTC.

Many counts were recorded for this clonotype. This chain connects TRBV7-2 to TRBJ1-2; 9 nucleotides agree with TRBD1. Germline loops: CDR1 SGHTA, CDR2 FQGNSA. The CDR3 totals 14 residues. The V segment lost 5 bases and the J segment 7 bases; nucleotides outside the gene matches: 8. The CDR3 reads CASSNRDRALGYTF. DNA of the CDR3: TGTGCCAGCAGCAACCGGGACAGGGCTCTTGGCTACACCTTC.

The chain recombines TRBV29-1 with TRBJ2-7; D remains ambiguous. The ends were cut back, 1 base at V and 7 bases at J, with 8 bases in the middle. The CDR3 is 11 residues long. Germline assignment: CDR1 SQVTM and CDR2 ANQGSEA. The CDR3 region is CSVEGGWEQYF. The CDR3 DNA is TGCAGCGTTGAAGGGGGTTGGGAGCAGTACTTC.

V is TRBV7-9 and J is TRBJ2-7; 14 nucleotides line up with TRBD2. The tail of the sequence fits TRBJ2-1 better, so the J call may be wrong. The CDR3 is made up of 15 amino acids. CDR1 is SEHNR and CDR2 is FQNEAQ in the germline V gene (reference sequence). The CDR3 DNA follows: TGTGCCAGCAGCTCGGGACTAGCGGGAGCTAATGAGCAGTTCTTC. As protein: CASSSGLAGANEQFF.

Many counts were recorded for this clonotype. The V and J genes are TRBV14 and TRBJ1-1; the D is unclear. This CDR3 is built from 15 residues. The germline V gene encodes CDR1 SGHDN and CDR2 FVKESK. The V end was cut by 5 bases, the J end by 4 bases, with 17 bases between. The CDR3 region is CASSSVRAALTEAFF. The DNA for the CDR3 is TGTGCCAGCAGCTCGGTAAGGGCCGCCCTCACTGAAGCTTTCTTT.

To note about this clonotype: A read error may be the cause here, since a much bigger clone is one base away. This chain links TRBV19 with TRBJ1-2; 7 bases agree with TRBD1. Looked up from germline, CDR1 is LNHDA and CDR2 is SQIVND (reference sequence). This CDR3 contains 14 residues. The DNA of the CDR3 is TGTGCCAGTGGTATAGCTGACAGGGATGGTGGCTACACCTTC. Encoded protein: CASGIADRDGGYTF.

The V gene is TRBV10-3, the J gene TRBJ1-1, with D possibly TRBD1 on 6 matching bases. The CDR3 runs to 15 residues. Between the trimmed V and J ends, which lost 5 bases and 0 bases, there was a span of 13 bases. Germline lookup yields CDR1 ENHRY and CDR2 SYGVKD. CDR3 in amino acids: CAISIRGSLNTEAFF. The CDR3 DNA reads as TGTGCCATCAGTATCAGGGGCAGCCTGAACACTGAAGCTTTCTTT.

Note on this clonotype: The junction and the germline gene differ at one end; a read error may be behind it. The V and J genes are TRBV9 and TRBJ1-5, with D unresolved. The CDR3 totals 16 residues. CDR1 and CDR2 from the germline V gene are SGDLS and YYNGEE. The CDR3 is CASSQDLGQVNQPQHF. Here the CDR3 DNA reads TGCGCCAGCAGCCAAGATTTAGGGCAGGTAAATCAGCCCCAGCATTTT. Drawing the rest from reference TRBV9 and TRBJ1-5, the complete variable domain is DSGVTQTPKHLITATGQRVTLRCSPRSGDLSVYWYQQSLDQGLQFLIQYYNGEERAKGNILERFSAQQFPDLHSELNLSSLELGDSALYFCASSQDLGQVNQPQHFGDGTRLSIL.

There are many counts of this clonotype. The V gene is TRBV7-9, the J gene TRBJ1-1; possible D gene TRBD1, 6 bases. The CDR3 has 12 amino acids. V lost 7 bases to trimming and J lost 8 bases, with 14 bases between them. Looked up from germline, CDR1 is SEHNR and CDR2 is FQNEAQ (reference sequence). The CDR3 loop is CASIRGGQEAFF. The CDR3 bases are TGTGCCAGCATCCGGGGAGGACAGGAAGCTTTCTTT.

The rearrangement uses TRBV20-1 and TRBJ1-4; TRBD1 is a possible D gene (5 bases). The CDR3 consists of 15 residues. V shed 0 bases and J shed 7 bases, with 15 bases lying between them. The germline V gene has CDR1 DFQATT and CDR2 SNEGSKA (reference sequence). In DNA form, the CDR3 reads TGCAGTGCTAGAGATCGAACCGGGGGAGGTGAAAAACTGTTTTTT. As protein: CSARDRTGGGEKLFF.

The CDR3 sequence is CSVVAPRGYSDEQFF. In DNA, the CDR3 is TGCAGCGTTGTAGCCCCCAGGGGGTATTCTGATGAGCAGTTCTTC. The rearrangement joins TRBV29-1 to TRBJ2-1; 7 nucleotides line up with TRBD1. The germline V gene encodes CDR1 SQVTM and CDR2 ANQGSEA. The trim removed 4 bases at V and 8 bases at J, leaving 14 bases unmatched. The CDR3 loop spans 15 amino acids.

The V call is TRBV7-3, the J call TRBJ1-6, with TRBD1 as a possible D gene (6 bases). Trimming removed 8 bases from V and 9 bases from J, with 20 bases in between. Germline V gives CDR1 SGHTA, CDR2 FQGTGA. CDR3 length equals 15 residues. This CDR3 reads CASSPYGGQSSPLHF. CDR3 sequence (DNA): TGTGCCAGCTCACCTTACGGGGGGCAAAGTTCACCCCTCCACTTT.

At least ten counts were recorded for this clonotype. The chain has TRBV14 and TRBJ2-5; D possibly corresponds to TRBD2 (5 bases). CDR1 and CDR2 (germline): SGHDN, FVKESK. The CDR3 extends over 12 amino acids. Between the trimmed V and J ends, which lost 3 bases and 5 bases, there was a span of 7 bases. CDR3 nucleotide sequence: TGTGCCAGCAGCCATCAGCGGGAGACCCAGTACTTC. Translation: CASSHQRETQYF.

This chain's CDR3 is CASKNQGSSYEQYF. The CDR3 DNA reads TGTGCCAGCAAGAACCAGGGGAGCTCCTACGAGCAGTACTTC. This chain uses TRBV27 with TRBJ2-7; TRBD1 is a possible D gene (6 bases). V was shortened by 7 bases and J by 0 bases, with 13 bases between the two germline ends. Germline V gives CDR1 MNHEY, CDR2 SMNVEV (reference sequence). This CDR3 region has 14 residues.

For this clonotype: Germline is not matched at one junction end, which may reflect a read error. The gene calls are TRBV10-3 and TRBJ2-7; 10 nucleotides match TRBD1. The CDR3 spans 18 residues. Per germline, CDR1 ENHRY and CDR2 SYGVKD. The CDR3 region has the DNA TGTGCCAGCAGTCCCCATGGACAGGGGGGAATGGCTTCCTACGAGCAGTACTTC. This encodes CASSPHGQGGMASYEQYF.

The gene calls are TRBV12-3 or TRBV12-4 and TRBJ1-1; 7 bases match TRBD1. CDR3 size: 16 residues. After removal of 6 bases from V and 0 bases from J, the junction contained 10 bases not matched to a gene. In DNA form, the CDR3 reads TGTGCCAGCAGACTCGGTGGGACAGTGATGAACACTGAAGCTTTCTTT. Protein product: CASRLGGTVMNTEAFF.

The gene calls are TRBV5-5 and TRBJ1-1; D unresolved. The CDR3 loop spans 15 amino acids. Trimming pared 3 bases from V and 5 bases from J, leaving 17 bases between. In germline, CDR1 is SGHKS, CDR2 YYEKEE (reference sequence). The CDR3 protein is CASSSERGRLTEAFF. CDR3 sequence (DNA): TGTGCCAGCAGCTCCGAGCGAGGGCGGTTGACTGAAGCTTTCTTT.